One and the same sample provided the 10 T cell receptor beta chains below, sequenced in a study of T-cell memory formation after mild COVID-19 (dated by TCRdb to 2020 to 2022). The library was built by means of 5' RACE. The instrument given in TCRdb is Illumina NovaSeq 6000. The public reads were quality trimmed at Q25 with fastp and then assembled into clones with MiXCR by TCRdb, keeping productive beta chains. CDR3 protein duplicates are merged, each entry listing the most common genes and DNA. This sample is represented by 110,000 to 150,000 distinct CDR3 sequences; under 30% of them were singletons. The ten largest clones represent roughly a quarter of the sample. The specimen was PBMCs or a T cell subset sorted from them (not recorded which). These TCRs come from an adult woman who had mild COVID-19 (a few samples of this study predate the infection). The sample titles of this study are shuffled in the database, so cell type and time point are left out; the donor was told from shared clones.

Only a few counts were recorded for this clonotype. The gene calls are TRBV15 and TRBJ1-2; D gene unclear. Between the trimmed V and J ends, which lost 3 bases and 6 bases, there was a span of 11 bases. CDR1 LNHNV and CDR2 YYDKDF come from the germline V gene (reference sequence). CDR3 length equals 13 residues. DNA for the CDR3: TGTGCCACCAGCAGTGACACTTGGGATGGCTACACCTTC. Translation: CATSSDTWDGYTF. Full variable domain (missing parts from reference TRBV15 and TRBJ1-2): DAMVIQNPRYQVTQFGKPVTLSCSQTLNHNVMYWYQQKSSQAPKLLFHYYDKDFNNEADTPDNFQSRRPNTSFCFLDIRSPGLGDTAMYLCATSSDTWDGYTFGSGTRLTVV.

The chain uses TRBV27 and TRBJ2-3; D is unclear. The CDR3 extends over 14 amino acids. Germline V lookup: CDR1 MNHEY, CDR2 SMNVEV (reference sequence). Trimming left V 6 bases short and J 2 bases short, with 12 bases between. CDR3 sequence: CASRPADLTDTQYF. The CDR3 nucleotides are TGTGCCAGCAGGCCGGCGGACCTCACAGATACGCAGTATTTT.

The CDR3 loop reads CASSFLVGMNTEAFF. CDR3 DNA: TGTGCCAGCAGCTTTCTTGTGGGGATGAACACTGAAGCTTTCTTT. V gene TRBV7-6 combines with J gene TRBJ1-1, with D unclear. V gave up 3 bases and J gave up 0 bases, with 11 bases separating them. The CDR3 sequence is 15 residues long. Per germline, CDR1 SGHVS and CDR2 FNYEAQ.

This chain uses TRBV3-1 with TRBJ1-1; TRBD1 matches 8 bases. Germline assignment: CDR1 LGHDT and CDR2 YNNKEL (reference sequence). CDR3 size: 15 residues. V was clipped by 4 bases and J by 3 bases; unmatched bases: 7. In nucleotides, the CDR3 is TGTGCCAGCAGCCCCATCCCACAGGGGGACACTGAAGCTTTCTTT. Protein: CASSPIPQGDTEAFF.

This chain uses TRBV5-6 with TRBJ2-5; 9 positions match TRBD2. This CDR3 comprises 15 residues. The V gene's germline CDR1 is SGHDT and CDR2 YYEEEE. V lost 0 bases to trimming and J lost 5 bases; unmatched junction nucleotides: 5. The CDR3 region has the DNA TGTGCCAGCAGCTTGGCGGCGGGGGGGCTGGAGACCCAGTACTTC. Protein: CASSLAAGGLETQYF.

The V gene is TRBV7-9, the J gene TRBJ2-1; 7 bases are a match to TRBD2. V trimming: 4 bases; J trimming: 6 bases; junction bases outside the gene matches: 3. Germline loops: CDR1 SEHNR, CDR2 FQNEAQ (reference sequence). The CDR3 contains 13 residues. The CDR3 bases are TGTGCCAGCAGCTCTGCTAGCGGCAATGAGCAGTTCTTC. Protein: CASSSASGNEQFF.

The V call is TRBV4-3, the J call TRBJ2-7; D gene ambiguous. The germline V gene has CDR1 LGHNA and CDR2 YSLEER. This CDR3 comprises 15 residues. Trimming took 1 base from V and 7 from J, leaving 17 bases between them. The DNA for the CDR3 is TGCGCCAGCAGCCAAGGATCAAGGGTTCTAGGGGAGCAGTACTTC. This sequence encodes CASSQGSRVLGEQYF.

This clonotype occurred a few times. The V and J genes are TRBV29-1 and TRBJ1-3; the D is unclear. CDR3 size: 18 residues. The V gene lost 0 bases and the J gene lost 0 bases, with 18 bases spanning the gap. Per the germline V gene, CDR1 is SQVTM and CDR2 is ANQGSEA. This chain's CDR3 is CSVEDSSRTAPSGNTIYF. CDR3 nucleotide sequence: TGCAGCGTTGAAGATAGTTCACGGACGGCCCCCTCTGGAAACACCATATATTTT.

This chain links TRBV5-8 with TRBJ2-3, with D unclear. Trimming left V 2 bases short and J 3 bases short, with 7 bases between. CDR1 is SGHTS and CDR2 is YDEGEE in the germline V gene. This CDR3 is built from 13 residues. CDR3 residues: CASSFGPTDTQYF. As DNA, the CDR3 is TGTGCCAGCAGCTTCGGACCGACAGATACGCAGTATTTT.

J is TRBJ2-1 and V is TRBV20-1, with 10 bases identical to TRBD2. The CDR3 runs to 14 residues. Trimming removed 5 bases from V and 4 bases from J; junction bases left unmatched: 5. The V gene's germline CDR1 is DFQATT and CDR2 SNEGSKA (reference sequence). Written as DNA, the CDR3 is TGCAGTGCTCCGGGACTAGCGACATACAATGAGCAGTTCTTC. This encodes CSAPGLATYNEQFF.